Here is one T cell receptor beta chain with its context. This clone is medium-sized (0.01 to 0.1%). It has no known antigen specificity. No much larger clone is present one base from it, and per-base qualities are unavailable. The data were taken from a study of blood T cell repertoires in COVID-19 (dated by TCRdb to the early 2020s). The study in broad terms: Collaborator samples came from the United States, Italy and Spain and covered acute and convalescent phases of COVID-19. Nearly every sample came with metadata listing a de-identified subject ID, COVID-19 status, age in years and sex. The dataset comprised deeply sampled blood TCRbeta repertoires from subjects exposed to, actively infected with, or recovered from COVID-19. The material from the prospective study consisted of cDNA or gDNA derived from T cells, B-cell-depleted T cells, or PBMCs. A freely available public database, intended as a resource for researchers studying the immune response to SARS-CoV-2, is where the repertoires were released. Where available, HLA class I and class II types were obtained from metadata supplied by the sample provider rather than from assay-based typing. The samples were drawn from two sources: the first 160 participants of the ongoing ImmuneRACE study, and over 950 subjects contributed by 6 global collaborators. General findings and caveats noted by the study authors: Clinical and demographic metadata were provided uncurated, with the amount varying by source and participant.

In the prospective study, participants were about 18 to 95 years old, resided in 24 geographic areas of the United States, and were enrolled through a virtual design. In the prospective study, cohorts were assigned on the basis of participant-reported clinical history obtained from a screening survey and a study questionnaire. Recovered participants in ImmuneRACE Cohort 3 were defined by two consecutive negative NP/OP PCR tests, clearance by a healthcare professional, or resolution of symptoms. Each participant in the prospective study had whole blood, serum and a nasopharyngeal or oropharyngeal swab collected by mobile phlebotomists. Prospective study participants could optionally give additional blood draws and questionnaires over an approximately 2-month period. Before DNA extraction, blood samples from the prospective study were shipped at room temperature or frozen. Via the germline V gene, CDR1 is LGHNA and CDR2 YSLEER. V sheds 1 base and J sheds 3 bases, leaving 16 bases between their ends. The CDR3 starts with the cysteine, ends with the phenylalanine, and has 16 residues. Only the CDR3 DNA stays, 48 bases, in frame from base 1.

TCRbeta CDR3 regions were amplified from genomic DNA using the immunoSEQ Assay, a bias-controlled multiplex PCR. In the source study's methods: The number of nucleated cells in each sample was estimated by amplification of reference gene primers within the assay. To quantify the absolute abundance of each unique TCRbeta CDR3 rearrangement, sequence reads were collapsed and filtered. For each sample, productive Simpson clonality was calculated as the square root of Simpson's diversity index across productive rearrangements. The table comes from immuneACCESS by way of TCRdb, which keeps in-frame sequences with V and J called. Part of the clones is missing from these tables; in studies checked, under half for an unresolved V gene and the rest for unknown reasons. V, J and clone size reflect that table, while D and trimming were determined from the DNA. Recorded for this sample are about 400,000 clones; roughly 89% of them occurred a single time. The top ten clones comprise 1.7% of the sample.

Sequenced sample: PBMCs or T cells enriched from blood (not recorded which). The sequence derives from a woman in her thirties who had recovered from COVID-19. The rearranged segments are TRBV4-3 and TRBJ2-7, with the D gene uncertain. The CDR3 region has the sequence CASSQGSHSPGYEQYF. The nucleotide sequence is given as TGCGCCAGCAGCCAAGGTAGTCACTCTCCGGGCTACGAGCAGTACTTC.